This TCR beta chain was recorded in a study of metastatic and nonmetastatic thyroid tumors. Study context: Thyroid patients, malignant and benign, had repertoires compared across blood and tumor or nodule tissue. Overall study results and limits: Malignant thyroid tumors reportedly exceeded benign nodules significantly in TCR beta diversity, with the difference appearing in blood and tumor.

Per the original data handling: Across clinicopathological groups, CDR3 differences served as the basis for building a distant-metastasis classifier for papillary thyroid cancer. TCRdb re-analyzed the PCR reads using MiXCR. These V and J calls derive from TCRdb rather than the authors' analysis. This table holds fewer than 20,000 clones, less than 30% found once. Concerning this clone itself: The target antigen is unknown.

Patients underwent thyroid surgery, and none had received any treatment before it. The junction had 6 bases not matched to a gene; V was cut back by 3 bases and J by 8 bases. The CDR3 has 15 residues. CDR1 is GTSNPN, CDR2 SVGIG, per germline (reference sequence). The chain employs TRBV30 and TRBJ2-1; TRBD2 aligns across 14 bases. Sequencing was carried out using tumor tissue. This TCR derives from a male donor with papillary thyroid cancer or a benign thyroid nodule (not recorded which). Some clones in this sample may be carry-over from other donors' samples. The DNA for the CDR3 is TGTGCCTGGAGGGAGGGACTAGCGGGAGCCGATGAGCAGTTCTTC. This translates into CAWREGLAGADEQFF. The variable domain in full, completed from reference TRBV30 and TRBJ2-1, reads SQTIHQWPATLVQPVGSPLSLECTVEGTSNPNLYWYRQAAGRGLQLLFYSVGIGQISSEVPQNLSASRPQDRQFILSSKKLLLSDSGFYLCAWREGLAGADEQFFGPGTRLTVL.